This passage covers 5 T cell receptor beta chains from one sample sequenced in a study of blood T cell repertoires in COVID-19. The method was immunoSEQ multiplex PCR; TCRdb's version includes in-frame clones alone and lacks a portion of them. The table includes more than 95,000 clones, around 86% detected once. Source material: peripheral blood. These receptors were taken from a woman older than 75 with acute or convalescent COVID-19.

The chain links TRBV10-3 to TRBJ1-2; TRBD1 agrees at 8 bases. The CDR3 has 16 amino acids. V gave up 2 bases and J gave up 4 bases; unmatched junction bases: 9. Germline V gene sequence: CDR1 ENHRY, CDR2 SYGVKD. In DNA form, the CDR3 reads TGTGCCATCAGTGAGGAAGGACAGGGAGGTCTCTATGGCTACACCTTC. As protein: CAISEEGQGGLYGYTF.

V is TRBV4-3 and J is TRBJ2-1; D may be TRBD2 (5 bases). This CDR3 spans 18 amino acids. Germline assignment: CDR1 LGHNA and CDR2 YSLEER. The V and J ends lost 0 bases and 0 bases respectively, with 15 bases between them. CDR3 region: CASSQDSTGWSSYNEQFF. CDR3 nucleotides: TGCGCCAGCAGCCAAGATTCGACGGGGTGGAGCTCCTACAATGAGCAGTTCTTC.

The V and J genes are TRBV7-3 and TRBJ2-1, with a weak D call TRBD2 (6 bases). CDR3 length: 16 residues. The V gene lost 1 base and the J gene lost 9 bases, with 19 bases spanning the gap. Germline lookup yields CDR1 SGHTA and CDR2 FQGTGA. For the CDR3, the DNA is TGTGCCAGCAGCTTAAGTCCCGTCATGGTCGGGGGTGAGCAGTTCTTC. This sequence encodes CASSLSPVMVGGEQFF.

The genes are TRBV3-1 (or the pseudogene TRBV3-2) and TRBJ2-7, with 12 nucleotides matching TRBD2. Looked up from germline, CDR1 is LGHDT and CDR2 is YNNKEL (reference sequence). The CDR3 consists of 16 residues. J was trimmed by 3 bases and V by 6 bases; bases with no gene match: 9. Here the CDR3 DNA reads TGTGCCAGCAGTCCGGGACTAGCGGGTTTTGACTACGAGCAGTACGTC. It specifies CASSPGLAGFDYEQYV.

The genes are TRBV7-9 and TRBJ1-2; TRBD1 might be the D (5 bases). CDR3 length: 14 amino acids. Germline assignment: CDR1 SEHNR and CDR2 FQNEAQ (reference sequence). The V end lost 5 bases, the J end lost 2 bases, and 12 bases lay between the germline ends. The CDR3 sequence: CASSPGFSNYGYTF. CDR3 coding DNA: TGTGCCAGCAGCCCAGGGTTTTCGAACTATGGCTACACCTTC.